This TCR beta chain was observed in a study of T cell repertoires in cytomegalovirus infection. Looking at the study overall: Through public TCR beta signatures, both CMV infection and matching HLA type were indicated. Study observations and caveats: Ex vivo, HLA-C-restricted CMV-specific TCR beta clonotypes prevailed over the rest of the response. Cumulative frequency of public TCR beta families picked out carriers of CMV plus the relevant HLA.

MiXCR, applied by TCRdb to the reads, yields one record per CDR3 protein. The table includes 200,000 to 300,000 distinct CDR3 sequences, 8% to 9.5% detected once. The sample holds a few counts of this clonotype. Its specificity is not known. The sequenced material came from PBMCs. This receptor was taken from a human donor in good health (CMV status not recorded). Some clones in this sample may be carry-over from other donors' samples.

The CDR3 sequence: CSADETGGDQPQHF. In DNA, the CDR3 is TGCAGTGCCGACGAGACAGGGGGTGATCAGCCCCAGCATTTT. This chain connects TRBV20-1 to TRBJ1-5, with 9 positions matching TRBD1. Germline values: CDR1 DFQATT, CDR2 SNEGSKA (reference sequence). The CDR3 has 14 residues. J gave up 5 bases and V 6 bases, and 8 bases lay outside the gene matches.